A selection of T cell receptor beta chains follows, all from one sample in a study of blood T cell repertoires in COVID-19. Data came from immunoSEQ multiplex PCR; TCRdb stores just in-frame clones and leaves some out. The sample yields tens of thousands of clones, over 80% seen once. Material for sequencing was peripheral blood. The receptor set was obtained from a human donor in a cohort sampled during active COVID-19. Both conserved end residues are trimmed from each CDR3. Fields, in order: D gene, V gene, CDR3 protein. The D gene is left open where the match is weak.

NA TRBV12-3/TRBV12-4 ASSGIGHPK
NA TRBV6-5 ASSYSGVMNTEAF
NA TRBV28 ASRTGSNTGELF
NA TRBV4-2 ASSQEARGGEETQY
NA TRBV6-6 ASRQTDSRDTGELF
NA TRBV24-1 ATSDLVRGGRYEQF
NA TRBV30 AWSGQGYEKLF
NA TRBV7-2 ASSSRSGTLSNQPQH
TRBD2 TRBV23-1 ASSPGGDSSGANVLT
NA TRBV19 ASRDLGGFYGYT
NA TRBV7-6 ASSQRTALSSYNSPLH
NA TRBV3-1/TRBV3-2 ASRSTLTVQYGNTIY
NA TRBV30 AWTLQGNTEAF
NA TRBV5-1 ASSSSGAVETNEKLF
TRBD2 TRBV7-2 ASSFARTSNTDTQY
TRBD1 TRBV11-2 ASSSFSGTGLNTEAF
TRBD1 TRBV15 ATSSQQGSGELF
TRBD2 TRBV9 ASSTQLAGEDTQY
NA TRBV10-3 AISVGGPDPSGANVLT
NA TRBV6-6 ASSYSRGGTSDEQF
NA TRBV28 ASSSTGKTGPYT
NA TRBV29-1 SVEAGVNTEAF
NA TRBV28 ASTGGTDTQY
NA TRBV3-1/TRBV3-2 ASRRGGTNEKLF
TRBD1 TRBV5-4 ASSWGQGETQY
TRBD1 TRBV9 ASSPWTGTNTEAF
NA TRBV3-1/TRBV3-2 ASSQTHTEAF
TRBD2 TRBV27 ASSPTTPSGAGTQY
TRBD2 TRBV3-1/TRBV3-2 ASTVRGGRETQY
NA TRBV4-3 ASSQDGRGRGYT
TRBD1 TRBV19 ASSIQGAMEGGTEQF
NA TRBV11-2 ASSLQRSPLH
TRBD1 TRBV5-4 ASSFDRGGTEAF
TRBD1 TRBV7-2 ASSLGQGVTGELF
NA TRBV5-1 ASSWSLATNEKLF
TRBD1 TRBV7-2 ASSFGETGTDGYGYT
TRBD2 TRBV19 ASIPQVLAGGRTGELF
NA TRBV9 ASGEYGYT
TRBD2 TRBV5-1 ASSKGLAGASTDTQY
NA TRBV10-3 AIGIQGLNTEAF
TRBD1 TRBV19 ASSIQDRANTEAF
TRBD2 TRBV11-2 ASSLDRLGSGRTGELF
NA TRBV30 AYQADTQY
TRBD1 TRBV7-9 ASSPGQGLNGYT
NA TRBV2 ASSRQGQGETQY
TRBD1 TRBV28 ASSSQGAASNQPQH
NA TRBV5-1 ASSLATGSTDTQY